Sequencing of this TCR beta chain was carried out in a study of blood T cells in healthy people across ages. The CDR3 is 20 residues long. Trimming shortened V by 1 base and J by 3 bases, and 25 bases separated the two germline ends. Through a sample-barcoded 5' primer and a J-beta primer mix, a second PCR was run for about 6 to 12 cycles. From the 5' RACE reads, TCRdb called clonotypes with MiXCR, one entry per CDR3 protein. The repertoire holds 1.4 million or so distinct CDR3 sequences, with about 45% as singletons. Sequencing was carried out using blood. The TCR sequence derives from a woman aged 18-30 years in good health. This chain links TRBV12-3 or TRBV12-4 with TRBJ2-1; D possibly corresponds to TRBD1 (6 bases). The DNA for the CDR3 is TGTGCCAGCAGTTTAGGCCCACGTGGGCTGACGCGACAGGTCTACAATGAGCAGTTCTTC. Its protein product is CASSLGPRGLTRQVYNEQFF.